This is a list of T cell receptor beta chains from one sample in a study of tumor-infiltrating lymphocytes in primary liver carcinoma. One entry per CDR3 protein results from TCRdb running MiXCR on the multiplex PCR reads. The sample lists 310,000 or so distinct CDR3 sequences; around three fifths were seen once. Sequencing input: peripheral blood. Source of these receptors: a man aged 35 to 55 with primary liver carcinoma and hepatitis B virus infection. The CDR3 runs from the conserved cysteine through the conserved F or W. Fields, in order: CDR3 DNA, CDR3 protein, clone size, V gene, J gene, D gene. D genes are given only for firm matches. Rows may omit the clone size; those that give it use once, few, many or a size class.

CDR3nt: TGTGCCAGCAGTCCTACAGATCAAATGTACTATGGCTACACCTTC
CDR3aa: CASSPTDQMYYGYTF
abundance: NA
v_gene: TRBV12-3/TRBV12-4
j_gene: TRBJ1-2
d_gene: NA

CDR3nt: TGCAGCGTAAGACGGGGGGCTCCCTACAATGAGCAGTTCTTC
CDR3aa: CSVRRGAPYNEQFF
abundance: NA
v_gene: TRBV29-1
j_gene: TRBJ2-1
d_gene: NA

CDR3nt: TGTGCCATCAGTGAGGGGGGGGGCTCTAGCGGCTCCTCCCATGAGACCCAGTACTTC
CDR3aa: CAISEGGGSSGSSHETQYF
abundance: once
v_gene: TRBV10-3
j_gene: TRBJ2-5
d_gene: NA

CDR3nt: TGTGTCATCAGTGAGCCTAACGGGGGCGTCTACGAACAGTACTTC
CDR3aa: CVISEPNGGVYEQYF
abundance: NA
v_gene: TRBV10-3
j_gene: TRBJ2-7
d_gene: NA

CDR3nt: TGTGCCAGCAGCCGGGGGGGGAGAGCAGCCCCAGCATTT
CDR3aa: CASSRGGRAAPAF
abundance: few
v_gene: TRBV11-2
j_gene: TRBJ1-5
d_gene: NA

CDR3nt: TGTGCCAGCAGCTTAGAGGGAGGGTCGAATGAGCAGTTCTTC
CDR3aa: CASSLEGGSNEQFF
abundance: NA
v_gene: TRBV11-3
j_gene: TRBJ2-1
d_gene: TRBD2

CDR3nt: TGTGCCAGCAGCTTGGGCCAGGGGCAAGGCACCTTC
CDR3aa: CASSLGQGQGTF
abundance: few
v_gene: TRBV5-6
j_gene: TRBJ1-2
d_gene: NA

CDR3nt: TGTGCCAGCAGGGGACAGGGGGCTCGAGAGCAGTACTTC
CDR3aa: CASRGQGAREQYF
abundance: NA
v_gene: TRBV28
j_gene: TRBJ2-7
d_gene: TRBD1

CDR3nt: TGTACCAGCAGCTCGTGGCTCGGAGAGCGCACCAGGGAGCTGTTTTTT
CDR3aa: CTSSSWLGERTRELFF
abundance: NA
v_gene: TRBV11-2
j_gene: TRBJ2-2
d_gene: NA

CDR3nt: TGTGCCAACAGCTTAGCGGGACAGGGCGCCCACGAGCAGTACTTC
CDR3aa: CANSLAGQGAHEQYF
abundance: NA
v_gene: TRBV11-2
j_gene: TRBJ2-7
d_gene: NA

CDR3nt: TGTGCCACCAGACTAGCGGGAGTGATCGAGCAGTACTTC
CDR3aa: CATRLAGVIEQYF
abundance: many
v_gene: TRBV6-2/TRBV6-3
j_gene: TRBJ2-7
d_gene: TRBD2

CDR3nt: TGTGCCAGCAGAACTAGCGCGATGAACACCGGGGAGCTGTTTTTT
CDR3aa: CASRTSAMNTGELFF
abundance: many
v_gene: TRBV6-5
j_gene: TRBJ2-2
d_gene: TRBD2

CDR3nt: TGTGCCAGCAGCCCGCCGGGATTATGGGCTGAGCAGTACTTC
CDR3aa: CASSPPGLWAEQYF
abundance: once
v_gene: TRBV2
j_gene: TRBJ2-7
d_gene: NA

CDR3nt: TGTGCCAGCAGTCCCGCCGGACAGGGGGCGTGGGGAAAGTACTTC
CDR3aa: CASSPAGQGAWGKYF
abundance: many
v_gene: TRBV12-3/TRBV12-4
j_gene: TRBJ2-7
d_gene: TRBD1

CDR3nt: TGTGCCGGCAGTACACAATGGTGGACCACTGAAGCTTTCTTT
CDR3aa: CAGSTQWWTTEAFF
abundance: NA
v_gene: TRBV12-3/TRBV12-4
j_gene: TRBJ1-1
d_gene: NA

CDR3nt: TGTGCCAGCAGTGATCCTAACGGCTTCTCCTACGAGCAGTACTTC
CDR3aa: CASSDPNGFSYEQYF
abundance: NA
v_gene: TRBV6-1
j_gene: TRBJ2-7
d_gene: NA

CDR3nt: TGCAGTGTGGGTGAAGGAGCCAACGAGCAGTACTTC
CDR3aa: CSVGEGANEQYF
abundance: NA
v_gene: TRBV29-1
j_gene: TRBJ2-7
d_gene: NA

CDR3nt: TGTGCCGGCAGTACCCGCCCGGGATTCTACGATGAGCAGTTCTTC
CDR3aa: CAGSTRPGFYDEQFF
abundance: NA
v_gene: TRBV11-2
j_gene: TRBJ2-1
d_gene: NA

CDR3nt: TGTGCCGGCAGCTCGAGGACAGGGGCGGTCGACAAAAAAATTCAGTACTTC
CDR3aa: CAGSSRTGAVDKKIQYF
abundance: NA
v_gene: TRBV11-1
j_gene: TRBJ2-4
d_gene: TRBD1

CDR3nt: TGTGCCTCCTCCCTGAGAGCGGGACAGTATAATTCACCCCTCCACTTT
CDR3aa: CASSLRAGQYNSPLHF
abundance: many
v_gene: TRBV12-3/TRBV12-4
j_gene: TRBJ1-6
d_gene: TRBD1

CDR3nt: TGTGCCAGCATTTTTCATTCAAGCGGCACAGATATGCAGTATTTT
CDR3aa: CASIFHSSGTDMQYF
abundance: NA
v_gene: TRBV12-3/TRBV12-4
j_gene: TRBJ2-3
d_gene: NA

CDR3nt: TGTGCCAGTGCACCGGGCCTCGACCCGCAAGAGACCCAGTACTTC
CDR3aa: CASAPGLDPQETQYF
abundance: NA
v_gene: TRBV2
j_gene: TRBJ2-5
d_gene: NA

CDR3nt: TGTGCCAGCAGCAAATGGACTAGCGGTCACAATGAGCAGTTCTTC
CDR3aa: CASSKWTSGHNEQFF
abundance: many
v_gene: TRBV11-2
j_gene: TRBJ2-1
d_gene: TRBD2

CDR3nt: TGTGCCAGTAGCTTAGACAAGGGTACCCAGTACTTC
CDR3aa: CASSLDKGTQYF
abundance: NA
v_gene: TRBV11-3
j_gene: TRBJ2-5
d_gene: NA

CDR3nt: TGTGCCAGCAACTCTTCAGTGCACTCGGACAATGAGCAGTTCTTC
CDR3aa: CASNSSVHSDNEQFF
abundance: once
v_gene: TRBV5-5
j_gene: TRBJ2-1
d_gene: NA

CDR3nt: TGTGCCAGCAGCCTCAGGATAGAAATCCCCTACGAGCAGTACTTC
CDR3aa: CASSLRIEIPYEQYF
abundance: NA
v_gene: TRBV11-2
j_gene: TRBJ2-7
d_gene: NA

CDR3nt: TGTGCCAGCAGCCCAGCGTACGGGAGCGGGAACACTGAAACTTCCTTT
CDR3aa: CASSPAYGSGNTETSF
abundance: NA
v_gene: TRBV11-2
j_gene: TRBJ1-1
d_gene: NA

CDR3nt: TGTGCCATCACCCCTCCGGGGACTAGCTCCTACGAGCAGTACTTC
CDR3aa: CAITPPGTSSYEQYF
abundance: NA
v_gene: TRBV11-2
j_gene: TRBJ2-7
d_gene: TRBD2

CDR3nt: TGTGCCAGCAGCCAGTCCCAGGGGTCCTGGAATGAGCAGTTCTTC
CDR3aa: CASSQSQGSWNEQFF
abundance: few
v_gene: TRBV7-8
j_gene: TRBJ2-1
d_gene: NA

CDR3nt: TGTGCCAGCCGGGACAGGGCCTCCTACAATGAGCAGTTCTTC
CDR3aa: CASRDRASYNEQFF
abundance: many
v_gene: TRBV6-1
j_gene: TRBJ2-1
d_gene: TRBD1

CDR3nt: TGTGCCAGCAGGGCGGTTGGACCGTTCTATGGCTACACCTTC
CDR3aa: CASRAVGPFYGYTF
abundance: NA
v_gene: TRBV6-6
j_gene: TRBJ1-2
d_gene: NA

CDR3nt: TGTGCCAACAGCTCTCCGGGCCCGAGAGGGTCCGTGCAGTACTTC
CDR3aa: CANSSPGPRGSVQYF
abundance: NA
v_gene: TRBV11-2
j_gene: TRBJ2-7
d_gene: NA

CDR3nt: TGTGCCAGCAGACCGGACAGGGGGCATACTGAAGCTTTCTTT
CDR3aa: CASRPDRGHTEAFF
abundance: few
v_gene: TRBV12-3/TRBV12-4
j_gene: TRBJ1-1
d_gene: TRBD1

CDR3nt: TGTGCCAGCAGTTACCTTGTTGAGCAGCCCCAGCATTTT
CDR3aa: CASSYLVEQPQHF
abundance: few
v_gene: TRBV6-6
j_gene: TRBJ1-5
d_gene: NA

CDR3nt: TGTGCCAGTACTAGCTCAGACACGCAGTATTTT
CDR3aa: CASTSSDTQYF
abundance: NA
v_gene: TRBV19
j_gene: TRBJ2-3
d_gene: NA

CDR3nt: TGTACCAGCAGCGCTTCTGGGGATACGCAGTATTTT
CDR3aa: CTSSASGDTQYF
abundance: NA
v_gene: TRBV11-3
j_gene: TRBJ2-3
d_gene: NA

CDR3nt: TGTGCCAGCAGCCTAACTACTGGCACTGAAGCTTTCTTT
CDR3aa: CASSLTTGTEAFF
abundance: NA
v_gene: TRBV11-3
j_gene: TRBJ1-1
d_gene: NA

CDR3nt: TGTGCCAGCAGCTTGGTAGGACAGGGCGTGGTCGATTTCTTT
CDR3aa: CASSLVGQGVVDFF
abundance: NA
v_gene: TRBV5-4
j_gene: TRBJ1-1
d_gene: TRBD1

CDR3nt: TGTGTCAGCAGCTTAGCCGGGACAGGGACCTACGAACAGTACTTC
CDR3aa: CVSSLAGTGTYEQYF
abundance: NA
v_gene: TRBV11-2
j_gene: TRBJ2-7
d_gene: TRBD1

CDR3nt: TGTGCCAGCACCTTGGGACTAGCGGGCGTGGGGGAGCAGTTCTTC
CDR3aa: CASTLGLAGVGEQFF
abundance: few
v_gene: TRBV6-5
j_gene: TRBJ2-1
d_gene: TRBD2

CDR3nt: TGCGCCAGCAGCCTCGAGAACACTGAAGCTTTCTTT
CDR3aa: CASSLENTEAFF
abundance: many
v_gene: TRBV4-1
j_gene: TRBJ1-1
d_gene: NA

CDR3nt: TGTGCCAGCAGCCGGGACAGTGGGGCAACGGTCCTGACTTTC
CDR3aa: CASSRDSGATVLTF
abundance: many
v_gene: TRBV7-9
j_gene: TRBJ2-6
d_gene: TRBD1

CDR3nt: TGTGCCAGCACCCAGCGAAATGAGCAGTTCTTC
CDR3aa: CASTQRNEQFF
abundance: many
v_gene: TRBV6-5
j_gene: TRBJ2-1
d_gene: NA

CDR3nt: TGTGCCAGCAGTTACATGGACAAGGCAGGACGAGGCTACACCTTC
CDR3aa: CASSYMDKAGRGYTF
abundance: NA
v_gene: TRBV6-6
j_gene: TRBJ1-2
d_gene: NA

CDR3nt: TGCGCCAGCAGTCGGGACTCTTACACAGATACGCACTATTTT
CDR3aa: CASSRDSYTDTHYF
abundance: NA
v_gene: TRBV5-1
j_gene: TRBJ2-3
d_gene: NA

CDR3nt: TGCAGCGTTGACCAGCGGAATAGCATAGATACGCAGTATTTT
CDR3aa: CSVDQRNSIDTQYF
abundance: NA
v_gene: TRBV29-1
j_gene: TRBJ2-3
d_gene: NA

CDR3nt: TGTGCCAGCAGACCCCGGGCAAAAGAGACCCAGTACTTC
CDR3aa: CASRPRAKETQYF
abundance: NA
v_gene: TRBV6-2/TRBV6-3
j_gene: TRBJ2-5
d_gene: NA

CDR3nt: TGTGCCAGCATTTTCCTCCGGACAGGTGGGGCGTACGAGCAGTACTTC
CDR3aa: CASIFLRTGGAYEQYF
abundance: NA
v_gene: TRBV6-5
j_gene: TRBJ2-7
d_gene: TRBD1

CDR3nt: TGTGCCAGCTCACCATCAAACAGGGGTAAAGAGACCCAGTACTTC
CDR3aa: CASSPSNRGKETQYF
abundance: NA
v_gene: TRBV18
j_gene: TRBJ2-5
d_gene: TRBD1

CDR3nt: TGTGCCAGCATTCTGGGGGATACAGATACGCAGTATTTT
CDR3aa: CASILGDTDTQYF
abundance: NA
v_gene: TRBV6-1
j_gene: TRBJ2-3
d_gene: NA

CDR3nt: TGCGCCAGCAGCCAAGGTCTCGGGGATACGCAGTATTTT
CDR3aa: CASSQGLGDTQYF
abundance: many
v_gene: TRBV4-3
j_gene: TRBJ2-3
d_gene: NA

CDR3nt: TGCAGCGACCGGGATTCCTATGGCTACACCTTC
CDR3aa: CSDRDSYGYTF
abundance: NA
v_gene: TRBV29-1
j_gene: TRBJ1-2
d_gene: NA

CDR3nt: TGTGCCAGCAGTGGACAGGCGATATATGGCTACGCCTTC
CDR3aa: CASSGQAIYGYAF
abundance: NA
v_gene: TRBV28
j_gene: TRBJ1-2
d_gene: TRBD1

CDR3nt: TGCGCCAGCAAGGGTCAGGGGTACGAGCAGTACTTC
CDR3aa: CASKGQGYEQYF
abundance: NA
v_gene: TRBV5-1
j_gene: TRBJ2-7
d_gene: NA

CDR3nt: TGTGCCAGCAGCCGGGAAATCGGGCTAGCGCCAGGGTCAGGGGGAGAGACCCGGTACTTC
CDR3aa: CASSREIGLAPGSGGETRYF
abundance: NA
v_gene: TRBV4-2
j_gene: TRBJ2-5
d_gene: NA

CDR3nt: TGTGCCAGCAGCCAGATGGGGTCTACGGACGGACCTTACAATGAGCAGTTCTTC
CDR3aa: CASSQMGSTDGPYNEQFF
abundance: NA
v_gene: TRBV4-2
j_gene: TRBJ2-1
d_gene: NA

CDR3nt: TGCGCCAGCAGCTTAGCGGGAGAATGGAATGAGCAGTTCTTC
CDR3aa: CASSLAGEWNEQFF
abundance: NA
v_gene: TRBV5-1
j_gene: TRBJ2-1
d_gene: TRBD2

CDR3nt: TGTGCCAGCAGTTTTTCAGGGAACAATCAGCCCCAGCATTTT
CDR3aa: CASSFSGNNQPQHF
abundance: NA
v_gene: TRBV28
j_gene: TRBJ1-5
d_gene: NA

CDR3nt: TGTGTCGGCAGCTTAGACCCTACAGGTTACTACGAGCAGTACTTC
CDR3aa: CVGSLDPTGYYEQYF
abundance: NA
v_gene: TRBV11-2
j_gene: TRBJ2-7
d_gene: NA